This T cell receptor beta chain is from a study of spatial heterogeneity in lung cancer (dated by TCRdb to the late 2010s). Background for the entire study: More beta-chain than alpha-chain transcripts were consistently detected, likely reflecting higher beta-chain transcript abundance. In the raw uncorrected reads, each unique combination of TCR and UMI appeared on average more than ten times. TCR alpha and beta repertoires were quantitatively compared across multiple tumor regions, matched nontumor lung and blood in non-small cell lung cancer. Nonsynonymous mutation counts, determined by whole-exome sequencing of tumor tissue, were related to features of the TCR repertoire. At surgery, hundreds of tumor regions, fewer than 85 matched nontumor lung samples and about 56 PBMC samples were TCR-sequenced for both alpha and beta chains. What the research found in general, with its limitations: Additional single-cell paired TCR alpha and beta sequencing was considered necessary to confirm, at a functional level, the hypothesis that regional TCRs recognize regional mutations. Ubiquitous expanded tumor TCRs showed up in blood more often at tumor resection than at routine follow-up.

The label giving this sample's time point can be read as: sample taken at primary tumor resection. TCR sequencing used whole RNA extracted from tumor and nontumor lung tissue, or from cryopreserved PBMC samples, without cell sorting. The donors were more than 65 patients from the lung TRACERx cohort who had early-stage, untreated non-small cell lung cancer. Only patients with enough RNA available from two or more tumor regions were chosen for TCR sequencing. Libraries were built with 5' RACE. The listed sequencing device is NextSeq 500. To allow correction of PCR and sequencing errors, the TCR library protocol tagged every TCR cDNA molecule with a unique molecular identifier. The authors' analysis ran thus. Decombinator tools were used for TCR identification, UMI-based error correction and CDR3 extraction. TCRs above a frequency of 2 per 1,000, corresponding to the top 1% of the tumor frequency distribution, were defined as expanded. Renyi diversity was calculated using the R vegan package after each repertoire was subsampled 100 times to 5,000 TCRs. CDR3 similarity networks were constructed using string-kernel similarity of amino acid triplets, with links drawn between CDR3s whose pairwise similarity was above 0.82. Starting from the raw public reads, TCRdb applied fastp trimming at Q25, assembled clones with MiXCR and retained in-frame beta chains. Rows matching on CDR3 protein sequence are summarized as one entry with the most common DNA and genes. The authors' filters were not applied to this entry. The sample data list tens of thousands of distinct CDR3 sequences, and roughly 12% of these were observed just once. The ten largest clonotypes hold around 4.3% of the sample.

This clonotype was seen a few times. It has no known antigen specificity. Base qualities are not provided; no much larger clone lies one nucleotide away. V sheds 2 bases and J sheds 9 bases, leaving 10 bases between their ends. The cysteine opens and the phenylalanine closes a CDR3 of 11 amino acids. Solely the CDR3 DNA is kept, with 33 bases framed from the first base. CDR1 GTSNPN and CDR2 SVGIG are derived from the germline V gene (reference sequence). The sequence was collected from a male donor with early-stage non-small cell lung cancer. The chain is encoded by TRBV30 joined to TRBJ1-1; TRBD1 is possibly the D segment (6 matching bases). This specimen consisted of PBMCs, obtained at surgery. Read as DNA, the sequence is TGTGCCTGGAGTCGACAGGCCAAAGCTTTCTTT. Translation gives CAWSRQAKAFF.